This T cell receptor (beta chain) was sequenced in a study of cytotoxic CD8 clonotypes in ibrutinib-treated CLL. This clone has more than one count but fewer than ten. Only in-frame clones appear in the TCRdb table, and some are missing; sequencing was by immunoSEQ multiplex PCR. Among approximately 16,000 clones listed, about 61% were seen once. Germline V gives CDR1 MDHEN, CDR2 SYDVKM. This CDR3 comprises 13 residues. Trimming shortened V by 3 bases and J by 5 bases, and 9 bases separated the two germline ends. The rearrangement joins TRBV28 to TRBJ2-3; a weak D match, TRBD2 (6 bases). Sequences were derived from PBMCs, sampled before ibrutinib treatment. The source of this sequence is a human donor with chronic lymphocytic leukemia. CDR3: CASSFGGGDTQYF. In DNA, the CDR3 is TGTGCCAGCAGTTTCGGGGGTGGAGATACGCAGTATTTT.